Listed below are T cell receptor beta chains from one sample, sequenced in a study of long-term antiretroviral therapy in people with HIV. Produced via immunoSEQ multiplex PCR; TCRdb's table is partial and in-frame only. This sample has 20,000 or so clones, with more than 70% found just once. The source material was unsorted PBMCs, sampled 0.5 years before starting antiretroviral therapy. These receptors were taken from a man aged 18 to 29 with HIV. CDR3s include the opening cysteine and the closing phenylalanine or tryptophan. The order of the fields is CDR3 protein, CDR3 DNA, clone size, J gene, D gene, V gene. The D gene is left open where the match is weak. Size tells how often a clone was seen (once, few, many) or the class of an expanded clone, and some rows leave it out.

CASSLGTGLNTEAFF TGTGCCAGCAGCTTAGGGACAGGGCTGAACACTGAAGCTTTCTTT once TRBJ1-1 TRBD1 TRBV7-2
CASSSVDPREDPSYNEQFF TGTGCCAGCAGCTCCGTTGATCCCCGGGAGGACCCCTCCTACAATGAGCAGTTCTTC - TRBJ2-1 TRBD2 TRBV5-6
CASSEFRGRETQYF TGCGCCAGCAGTGAGTTTCGAGGACGAGAGACCCAGTACTTC - TRBJ2-5 - TRBV10-1
CASRRTNVLTF TGTGCCAGCAGGCGGACCAACGTCCTGACTTTC - TRBJ2-6 - TRBV7-3
CASSRFYTAGETPTTYEQYF TGTGCCAGCAGCCGATTCTACACCGCGGGGGAAACCCCAACAACCTACGAGCAGTACTTC once TRBJ2-7 TRBD2 TRBV7-8
CASSLVASPYEQYF TGTGCCAGCAGCTTAGTTGCCAGTCCCTACGAGCAGTACTTC - TRBJ2-7 - TRBV7-9
CASSWDRPFGYTF TGTGCCAGCAGCTGGGACAGGCCGTTTGGCTACACCTTC - TRBJ1-2 TRBD1 TRBV28
CASSLFRGARGYTF TGTGCCAGCAGCTTGTTCCGGGGTGCGAGGGGCTACACCTTC - TRBJ1-2 - TRBV5-6
CASSLGTGVFYEQYF TGTGCCAGCAGCTTAGGGACAGGTGTTTTCTACGAGCAGTACTTC - TRBJ2-7 TRBD1 TRBV5-8
CASSKGGYNEQFF TGTGCCAGCAGCAAGGGGGGATACAATGAGCAGTTCTTC - TRBJ2-1 - TRBV13
CASSLSRTEAFF TGTGCCAGCAGCCTCTCTAGGACGGAAGCTTTCTTT - TRBJ1-1 - TRBV28
CASSRTAWPPLGEAFF TGCGCCAGCAGCCGGACGGCTTGGCCGCCTTTGGGTGAAGCTTTCTTT once TRBJ1-1 - TRBV4-1
CASSEHRDRGQETQYF TGTGCCAGCAGCGAACACCGGGACAGGGGGCAGGAGACCCAGTACTTC - TRBJ2-5 TRBD1 TRBV9
CASSNGPSNEQFF TGTGCCAGCAGTAACGGACCGAGCAATGAGCAGTTCTTC - TRBJ2-1 - TRBV6-6
CASSLGRASGTYNEQFF TGTGCCAGCAGCTTGGGGAGGGCTAGCGGGACATACAATGAGCAGTTCTTC - TRBJ2-1 TRBD2 TRBV5-4
CASSQDRGRSSTDTQYF TGCGCCAGCAGCCAAGATAGGGGGCGGAGCAGCACAGATACGCAGTATTTT - TRBJ2-3 TRBD1 TRBV4-3
CSVEEATGNTEAFF TGCAGCGTTGAAGAAGCGACAGGTAACACTGAAGCTTTCTTT - TRBJ1-1 - TRBV29-1
CASSSNRDRENTIYF TGTGCCAGCAGCTCTAACCGGGACAGGGAAAACACCATATATTTT - TRBJ1-3 TRBD1 TRBV11-2
CASSVEPFMANYGYTF TGTGCCAGCAGCGTAGAACCTTTCATGGCGAACTATGGCTACACCTTC once TRBJ1-2 - TRBV9
CSVGGAASGLSSYNEQFF TGCAGCGTTGGTGGGGCGGCTAGCGGCCTAAGCTCCTACAATGAGCAGTTCTTC once TRBJ2-1 TRBD2 TRBV29-1
CASSPNTGELFF TGCGCCAGCAGCCCGAACACCGGGGAGCTGTTTTTT - TRBJ2-2 - TRBV5-1
CASSESAPMNTEAFF TGTGCCAGCAGTGAATCAGCACCTATGAACACTGAAGCTTTCTTT - TRBJ1-1 - TRBV25-1
CASDPTGGGNQPQHF TGTGCCAGCGACCCCACGGGGGGGGGCAATCAGCCCCAGCATTTT - TRBJ1-5 - TRBV27
CASSLADSLGTEAFF TGTGCCAGCAGCTTAGCGGACAGCCTGGGCACTGAAGCTTTCTTT - TRBJ1-1 - TRBV7-2
CASTLSYNSPLHF TGTGCCAGCACACTGTCCTATAATTCACCCCTCCACTTT few TRBJ1-6 - TRBV9
CASSFLPGTEAFF TGTGCCAGCAGCTTTCTTCCTGGTACTGAAGCTTTCTTT once TRBJ1-1 - TRBV7-7
CASSFRGGVEQFF TGTGCCAGCAGTTTCCGGGGGGGGGTCGAGCAGTTCTTC - TRBJ2-1 TRBD2 TRBV28
CASSLTADRVNTEAFF TGTGCCAGCAGTTTGACCGCGGACAGGGTCAACACTGAAGCTTTCTTT - TRBJ1-1 TRBD1 TRBV28
CASSQGESPQHF TGTGCCAGCAGCCAGGGGGAATCGCCCCAGCATTTT - TRBJ1-5 TRBD1 TRBV5-6
CASSPLGHHNEQFF TGTGCCAGCTCACCTTTAGGACACCACAATGAGCAGTTCTTC - TRBJ2-1 - TRBV18
CSVLAGGPHEQFF TGCAGCGTGCTAGCGGGGGGGCCGCATGAGCAGTTCTTC - TRBJ2-1 TRBD2 TRBV29-1
CASSDNPGGGEQFF TGTGCCAGCAGTGACAACCCCGGGGGCGGTGAGCAGTTCTTC - TRBJ2-1 - TRBV6-4
CASRQAMGGPGELFF TGCGCCAGCCGCCAGGCGATGGGGGGCCCCGGGGAGCTGTTTTTT - TRBJ2-2 - TRBV5-1
CASSLTSGNYGYTF TGTGCCAGCAGCTTAACGTCTGGAAACTATGGCTACACCTTC - TRBJ1-2 - TRBV7-2
CASSEGDGRAAFF TGTGCCAGCAGTGAAGGAGACGGCAGGGCCGCTTTCTTT few TRBJ1-1 - TRBV6-1
CATSRFRVGDTQYF TGTGCCACCAGCAGGTTCAGGGTGGGGGATACGCAGTATTTT - TRBJ2-3 - TRBV15
CAISEPPGLAGVMGYEQYF TGTGCCATCAGTGAGCCACCGGGACTAGCGGGGGTAATGGGTTACGAGCAGTACTTC - TRBJ2-7 TRBD2 TRBV10-3
CASSPSREQYF TGTGCCAGCAGCCCCAGTCGAGAGCAGTACTTC once TRBJ2-7 - TRBV5-5
CASRDDISGYTF TGTGCCAGCAGGGACGATATAAGTGGCTACACCTTC - TRBJ1-2 - TRBV7-9
CSVRTPTTYEQYF TGCAGCGTTAGAACTCCTACTACCTACGAGCAGTACTTC - TRBJ2-7 - TRBV29-1
CSVEMGLAGGNTGELFF TGCAGCGTTGAGATGGGACTAGCGGGAGGCAACACCGGGGAGCTGTTTTTT - TRBJ2-2 TRBD2 TRBV29-1
CASVGGISYEQYF TGCGCCAGCGTAGGGGGCATCTCCTACGAGCAGTACTTC - TRBJ2-7 TRBD1 TRBV10-2
CASSPRDRVRPDTQYF TGTGCCAGCTCACCCCGGGACAGAGTTCGCCCAGATACGCAGTATTTT few TRBJ2-3 TRBD1 TRBV18
CASSTVMQRETQYF TGTGCCAGCAGTACGGTCATGCAAAGAGAGACCCAGTACTTC - TRBJ2-5 - TRBV28
CASSGGTAYRNPSNQPQHF TGTGCCAGCAGCGGCGGGACGGCATACAGAAATCCTAGCAATCAGCCCCAGCATTTT - TRBJ1-5 - TRBV7-8
CASGARRNEQFF TGTGCCAGTGGGGCGCGCCGAAATGAGCAGTTCTTC - TRBJ2-1 - TRBV6-1
CASSWTSRDEQYF TGTGCCAGCAGTTGGACTAGCAGGGACGAGCAGTACTTC - TRBJ2-7 TRBD2 TRBV6-6
CASSVGTGVGYEQYF TGCGCCAGCAGTGTCGGGACAGGGGTAGGTTACGAGCAGTACTTC - TRBJ2-7 TRBD1 TRBV10-1
CASSPLGGSPGANVLTF TGCGCCAGCAGCCCCCTTGGGGGGAGCCCTGGGGCCAACGTCCTGACTTTC few TRBJ2-6 - TRBV4-1
CASSDERDRRRYTF TGTGCCAGCAGTGATGAACGGGACCGCCGGCGCTACACCTTC - TRBJ1-2 - TRBV6-5
CASSLLGDLTYEQYF TGTGCCAGCAGTTTGTTGGGGGACCTAACCTACGAGCAGTACTTC - TRBJ2-7 - TRBV28
CAWTLIGTIYF TGTGCCTGGACTTTGATAGGCACCATATATTTT - TRBJ1-3 - TRBV30
CASRFDGSYEQYF TGTGCCAGCCGTTTTGACGGCTCCTACGAGCAGTACTTC - TRBJ2-7 - TRBV27
CASSLVRSGGDEQYF TGTGCCAGCAGCTTAGTTCGTTCAGGGGGCGACGAGCAGTACTTC - TRBJ2-7 TRBD1 TRBV7-8
CASSLEPSGRARGGEQFF TGCGCCAGCAGCTTGGAACCTAGCGGGAGGGCCCGGGGCGGTGAGCAGTTCTTC - TRBJ2-1 TRBD2 TRBV5-1
CASSLDLGVRETQYF TGTGCCAGCAGCTTGGATCTGGGGGTCCGAGAGACCCAGTACTTC - TRBJ2-5 - TRBV5-4
CASSFGDYEQYF TGTGCCAGCAGCTTTGGGGACTACGAGCAGTACTTC few TRBJ2-7 - TRBV7-9